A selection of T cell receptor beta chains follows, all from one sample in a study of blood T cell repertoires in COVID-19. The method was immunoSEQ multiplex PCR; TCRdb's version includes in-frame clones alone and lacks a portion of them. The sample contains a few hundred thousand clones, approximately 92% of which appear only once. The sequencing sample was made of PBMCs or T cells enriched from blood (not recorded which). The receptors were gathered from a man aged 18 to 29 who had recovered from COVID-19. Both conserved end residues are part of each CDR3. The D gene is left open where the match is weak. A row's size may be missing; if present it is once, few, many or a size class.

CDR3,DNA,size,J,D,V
CASSLARGISYEQYF,TGTGCCAGCAGCTTGGCCAGGGGTATCTCCTACGAGCAGTACTTC,-,TRBJ2-7,-,TRBV5-5
CASSLWAGGHGWGYTF,TGTGCCAGCAGCTTATGGGCAGGGGGTCACGGATGGGGCTACACCTTC,-,TRBJ1-2,TRBD1,TRBV5-6
CASSMMGRQTNYGYTF,TGTGCCAGTAGTATGATGGGCCGACAGACTAACTATGGCTACACCTTC,-,TRBJ1-2,-,TRBV19
CASSRQGGGNTIYF,TGTGCCAGCAGCCGACAGGGGGGTGGAAACACCATATATTTT,-,TRBJ1-3,TRBD1,TRBV5-4
CASSATGGAYQPQHF,TGTGCCAGCAGTGCGACAGGGGGCGCGTATCAGCCCCAGCATTTT,few,TRBJ1-5,TRBD1,TRBV2
CASSLTREETQYF,TGTGCCAGCAGCTTAACAAGGGAGGAGACCCAGTACTTC,-,TRBJ2-5,-,TRBV7-3
CASSPHRGEFAGELFF,TGCGCCAGCAGCCCGCACAGGGGCGAGTTTGCCGGGGAGCTGTTTTTT,-,TRBJ2-2,TRBD1,TRBV5-1
CASSPRAGSYNEQFF,TGTGCCAGCAGCCCCCGAGCGGGGTCCTACAATGAGCAGTTCTTC,-,TRBJ2-1,TRBD2,TRBV9
CAISGLQTNQPQHF,TGTGCCATCAGTGGGCTACAGACCAATCAGCCCCAGCATTTT,-,TRBJ1-5,-,TRBV10-3
CASSHSTGANSGNTIYF,TGCGCCAGCAGCCACTCCACAGGGGCGAATTCTGGAAACACCATATATTTT,-,TRBJ1-3,TRBD1,TRBV4-1
CASSQEVDREETQYF,TGTGCCAGCAGCCAAGAGGTGGACAGGGAAGAGACCCAGTACTTC,-,TRBJ2-5,TRBD1,TRBV3-1/TRBV3-2
CASRQVGINTGELFF,TGTGCCAGCAGACAGGTGGGGATCAACACCGGGGAGCTGTTTTTT,-,TRBJ2-2,-,TRBV28
CATSRDFDRYNQPQHF,TGTGCCACCAGCAGAGATTTTGACAGATACAATCAGCCCCAGCATTTT,-,TRBJ1-5,-,TRBV15
CASSEYGRGYEQYF,TGTGCCAGCAGTGAATACGGCAGGGGTTACGAGCAGTACTTC,-,TRBJ2-7,-,TRBV2
CASSLLGGALGNEQFF,TGTGCCAGCAGCTTACTTGGGGGGGCTTTGGGTAATGAGCAGTTCTTC,-,TRBJ2-1,-,TRBV7-9
CASSPQLTGNTIYF,TGTGCCAGCTCACCACAATTAACTGGAAACACCATATATTTT,once,TRBJ1-3,-,TRBV18
CKTGTAITDTQYF,TGTAAAACCGGGACAGCTATAACAGATACGCAGTATTTT,-,TRBJ2-3,TRBD1,TRBV24-1